This TCR beta chain was observed in a study of early T cells in non-severe SARS-CoV-2 infection. In this sample, this clonotype turned up a few times. Trimming pared 3 bases from V and 6 bases from J, leaving 12 bases between. Germline V lookup: CDR1 MGHRA, CDR2 YSYEKL. This CDR3 has 15 amino acids. Using its own MiXCR run on the 5' RACE reads, TCRdb lists one record per CDR3 protein. This sample has over 25,000 distinct CDR3 sequences, with 5.5% to 6% found just once. The chain carries TRBV4-1 and TRBJ1-6; no clear D gene. The specimen was whole blood. This clonotype originated in an adult who was a healthcare worker with PCR-confirmed SARS-CoV-2 infection or an uninfected control (not recorded which). This CDR3 is CASSHFPQANSPLHF. CDR3 DNA sequence: TGCGCCAGCAGCCACTTTCCTCAGGCTAATTCACCCCTCCACTTT.